The clone carrying this T cell receptor beta chain has a count of ten or more. Its matching antigen is unknown. The study defined stable Graves' hyperthyroidism as no ophthalmopathy progression within 18 months. Patients aged 18 to 65 had newly diagnosed hyperthyroidism that had lasted under 2 months. Lactation, pregnancy, other autoimmune disease or uncontrolled infection led to exclusion of patients. The data are from a study of T cells in Graves' hyperthyroidism and ophthalmopathy. This CDR3 comprises 13 residues. The germline V gene encodes CDR1 SNHLY and CDR2 FYNNEI. V lost 4 bases to trimming and J lost 6 bases, with 9 bases between them. Study-level points and caveats: Ophthalmopathy, which appeared later, was predicted by the model a median roughly 6.5 months before onset.

RNA transcripts gave rise to amplified TCR beta CDR3 regions. Researchers ran a first-round RT-PCR on the TCR CDR3 using the HTBI primer set. TCRdb called the multiplex PCR reads again in MiXCR, with one record for every CDR3 protein. The sample carries about 540,000 distinct CDR3 sequences, about half recorded once. The chain combines TRBV2 with TRBJ2-2, with a weak D call TRBD2 (6 bases). Sequencing was done on a sample of peripheral blood or thyroid tissue (not recorded which). The clonotype comes from a woman aged 18-29 years with Graves' hyperthyroidism. The CDR3 region is CASSVGGPGELFF. In nucleotides, the CDR3 is TGTGCCAGCAGTGTGGGAGGTCCCGGGGAGCTGTTTTTT.